A selection of T cell receptor beta chains follows, all from one sample in a study of blood T cell repertoires in COVID-19. Assay: immunoSEQ multiplex PCR; the TCRdb copy retains only in-frame clones and omits some. The sample includes 250,000 or so clones, 87% of them seen just once. Specimen: PBMCs or T cells enriched from blood (not recorded which). These receptors were taken from a man aged 25-45 years who had recovered from COVID-19. Both conserved end residues are part of each CDR3. A D gene is named only where the DNA matches it firmly. Clone size appears in some rows only: once, few, many, or a class for an expanded clone.

clone_size: -; d_call: -; j_call: TRBJ2-5; v_call: TRBV5-1; cdr3_aa: CASSSQGPEETQYF; cdr3_nt: TGCGCCAGCAGCTCCCAGGGGCCAGAAGAGACCCAGTACTTC
clone_size: -; d_call: -; j_call: TRBJ1-2; v_call: TRBV5-1; cdr3_aa: CASSFTQASYYGYTF; cdr3_nt: TGCGCCAGCAGCTTCACACAGGCAAGCTACTATGGCTACACCTTC
clone_size: -; d_call: -; j_call: TRBJ2-7; v_call: TRBV6-5; cdr3_aa: CASIAGDIGEQYF; cdr3_nt: TGTGCCAGCATAGCAGGGGACATAGGGGAGCAGTACTTC
clone_size: -; d_call: -; j_call: TRBJ1-3; v_call: TRBV4-1; cdr3_aa: CASSQNPGHPYTIYF; cdr3_nt: TGCGCCAGCAGCCAAAATCCGGGACACCCATACACCATATATTTT
clone_size: -; d_call: TRBD2; j_call: TRBJ2-7; v_call: TRBV18; cdr3_aa: CASSPGREGYEQYF; cdr3_nt: TGTGCCAGCTCACCAGGGCGGGAGGGCTACGAGCAGTACTTC
clone_size: -; d_call: -; j_call: TRBJ2-7; v_call: TRBV7-2; cdr3_aa: CASSFQGNKVEQYF; cdr3_nt: TGTGCCAGCAGCTTTCAGGGTAACAAGGTCGAGCAGTACTTC
clone_size: -; d_call: TRBD1; j_call: TRBJ1-2; v_call: TRBV6-5; cdr3_aa: CASISAGQGNGYTF; cdr3_nt: TGTGCCAGCATCTCCGCGGGACAGGGTAATGGCTACACCTTC
clone_size: -; d_call: -; j_call: TRBJ1-5; v_call: TRBV2; cdr3_aa: CASSTYRNRGQPQHF; cdr3_nt: TGTGCCAGCTCCACATACAGGAATAGAGGTCAGCCCCAGCATTTT
clone_size: -; d_call: -; j_call: TRBJ1-6; v_call: TRBV18; cdr3_aa: CASADQLGQSDSPLHF; cdr3_nt: TGTGCCAGCGCGGACCAACTGGGGCAGTCGGATTCACCCCTCCACTTT
clone_size: once; d_call: -; j_call: TRBJ1-1; v_call: TRBV28; cdr3_aa: CASSLLAGIFRAFF; cdr3_nt: TGTGCCAGCAGTTTACTCGCCGGGATTTTTAGAGCTTTCTTT
clone_size: -; d_call: -; j_call: TRBJ1-2; v_call: TRBV29-1; cdr3_aa: CSADNNYGYTF; cdr3_nt: TGCAGCGCTGACAATAACTATGGCTACACCTTC
clone_size: -; d_call: -; j_call: TRBJ2-7; v_call: TRBV30; cdr3_aa: CAWSVGRGLGGYEQYF; cdr3_nt: TGTGCCTGGAGTGTAGGGAGAGGGCTGGGCGGGTACGAGCAGTACTTC
clone_size: -; d_call: -; j_call: TRBJ2-7; v_call: TRBV2; cdr3_aa: CASNSYSSYEQYF; cdr3_nt: TGTGCCAGCAACTCGTACTCCTCCTACGAGCAGTACTTC
clone_size: -; d_call: TRBD1; j_call: TRBJ1-2; v_call: TRBV5-5; cdr3_aa: CASSRSSSGTGGPNYGYTF; cdr3_nt: TGTGCCAGCAGCCGATCCTCAAGCGGTACAGGGGGCCCTAACTATGGCTACACCTTC